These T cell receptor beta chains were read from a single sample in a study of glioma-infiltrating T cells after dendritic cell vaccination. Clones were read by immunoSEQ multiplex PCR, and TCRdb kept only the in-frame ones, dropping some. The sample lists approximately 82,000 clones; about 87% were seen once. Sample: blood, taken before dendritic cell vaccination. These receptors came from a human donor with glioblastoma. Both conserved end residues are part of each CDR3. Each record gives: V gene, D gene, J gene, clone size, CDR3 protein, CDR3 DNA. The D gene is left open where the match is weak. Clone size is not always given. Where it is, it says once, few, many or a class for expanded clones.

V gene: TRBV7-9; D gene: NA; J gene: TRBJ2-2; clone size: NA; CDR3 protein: CASSLQRSTNTGELFF; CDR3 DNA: TGTGCCAGCAGCTTACAACGGAGTACGAACACCGGGGAGCTGTTTTTT
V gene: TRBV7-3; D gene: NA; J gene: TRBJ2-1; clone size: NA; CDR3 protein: CASSLGQRGGLFF; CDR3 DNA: TGTGCCAGCAGCTTAGGACAGCGGGGTGGCTTGTTCTTC
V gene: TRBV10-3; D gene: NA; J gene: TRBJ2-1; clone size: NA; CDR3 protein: CAISESRQLNEQFF; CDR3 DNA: TGTGCCATCAGTGAGTCGAGACAGCTCAATGAGCAGTTCTTC
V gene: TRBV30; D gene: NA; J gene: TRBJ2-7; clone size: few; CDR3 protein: CAWSVVLGSSGYEQYF; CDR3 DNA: TGTGCCTGGAGTGTAGTATTAGGTAGCAGCGGCTACGAGCAGTACTTC
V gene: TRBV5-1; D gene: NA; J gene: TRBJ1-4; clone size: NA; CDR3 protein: CASSPSRGDEKLFF; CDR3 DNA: TGCGCCAGCAGCCCATCCAGGGGCGATGAAAAACTGTTTTTT
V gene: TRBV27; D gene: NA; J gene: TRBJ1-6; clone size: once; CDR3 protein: CASRLNPDRGSNSPLHF; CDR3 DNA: TGTGCCAGCAGGCTTAACCCGGACAGAGGTTCTAATTCCCCCCTCCACTTT
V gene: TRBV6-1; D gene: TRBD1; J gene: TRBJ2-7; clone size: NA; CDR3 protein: CASSHTGQGADEQYF; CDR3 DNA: TGTGCCAGCAGTCACACCGGACAGGGTGCCGACGAGCAGTACTTC
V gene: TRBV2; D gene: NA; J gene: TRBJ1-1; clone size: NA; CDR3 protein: CASSEGYGGAGAFF; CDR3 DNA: TGTGCCAGCAGTGAAGGGTATGGGGGGGCAGGAGCTTTCTTT
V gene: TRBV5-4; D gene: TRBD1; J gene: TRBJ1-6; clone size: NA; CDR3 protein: CASSLAEDRGGSPLHF; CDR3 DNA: TGTGCCAGCAGCTTGGCCGAGGACAGGGGAGGATCCCCCCTCCACTTT
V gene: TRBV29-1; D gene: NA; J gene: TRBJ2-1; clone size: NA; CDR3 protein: CSVEPGRGEQFF; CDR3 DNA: TGCAGCGTTGAACCAGGTCGGGGGGAGCAGTTCTTC
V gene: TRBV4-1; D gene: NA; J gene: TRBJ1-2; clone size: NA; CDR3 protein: CASSPFERVDGYTF; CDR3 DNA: TGCGCCAGCAGCCCCTTTGAGAGGGTAGATGGCTACACCTTC
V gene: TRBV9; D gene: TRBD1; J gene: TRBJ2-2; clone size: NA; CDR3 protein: CASSAGTGGLSGELFF; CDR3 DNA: TGTGCCAGCAGCGCCGGGACAGGGGGCTTGTCCGGGGAGCTGTTTTTT
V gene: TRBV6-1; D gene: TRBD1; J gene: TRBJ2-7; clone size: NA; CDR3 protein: CASSEVDRVYEQYF; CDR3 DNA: TGTGCCAGCAGTGAAGTGGACAGGGTCTACGAGCAGTACTTC
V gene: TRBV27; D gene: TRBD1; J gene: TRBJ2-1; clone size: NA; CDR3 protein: CASRSGTGSYNEQFF; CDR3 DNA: TGTGCCAGCAGATCGGGGACAGGCTCCTACAATGAGCAGTTCTTC
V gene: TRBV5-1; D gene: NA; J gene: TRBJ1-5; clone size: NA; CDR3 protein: CASSFEGNQPQHF; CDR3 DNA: TGCGCCAGCAGCTTCGAGGGAAATCAGCCCCAGCATTTT
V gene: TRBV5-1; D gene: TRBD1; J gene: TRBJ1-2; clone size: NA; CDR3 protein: CASSQDPAGTAGYTF; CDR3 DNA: TGCGCCAGCAGCCAGGACCCCGCTGGGACAGCAGGCTACACCTTC